This T cell receptor (beta chain) was captured by sequencing in a study of regulatory T cells in long-lasting Graves disease. Whole-study context: In persistent Graves' disease, antithyroid drugs had been taken for over 5 years and TSH receptor antibodies stayed positive.

This clonotype came up many times. CDR3 size: 14 residues. Germline CDR1 and CDR2: LNHNV and YYDKDF (reference sequence). Trimming cost V 2 bases and J 1 base, with 8 bases left between them. Time point specified: persistent/refractory GD, antithyroid drugs over 5 years with positive TRAb. The TCR library was prepared using RNA isolated from PBMCs. TCR beta libraries were built with iRepertoire HTBI primers and Arm-PCR of CDR3 regions. TCRdb redid the calling of the multiplex PCR reads with MiXCR, one entry per CDR3 protein. The table has 700,000 or so distinct CDR3 sequences, approximately 31% seen once.

The receptor was isolated from a female donor with Graves disease. The V call is TRBV15, the J call TRBJ1-1, with D perhaps TRBD1 (5 bases). Specimen: peripheral blood mononuclear cells (PBMCs), collected when the disease was refractory, from a patient treated with antithyroid drugs. The CDR3 loop reads CATSRQGRNTEAFF. CDR3 nucleotide sequence: TGTGCCACCAGCAGACAGGGAAGGAACACTGAAGCTTTCTTT.